This TCR beta chain was sequenced in a study of shared clonotypes between healthy human individuals. The CDR3 spans 18 residues. Trimming cost V 1 base and J 4 bases, with 20 bases left between them. CDR1 and CDR2 (germline): SGHTA, FQGNSA. Authors' analysis steps: ImmunoSEQ output lacked quality scores and full-length reads, limiting matched filtering. Some clones are missing from TCRdb's copy, which holds only in-frame ones; the method was immunoSEQ multiplex PCR. V and J calls and clone size are those listed in that table; D and trimming were worked out from the DNA. The profile shows about 490,000 clones, approximately 84% of them singletons. With unsorted samples, genomic DNA was obtained from about 90 million PBMCs.

The sample taken for sequencing was PBMCs. This sequence originates from a woman in her thirties or forties in good health. Some clones in this sample may be carry-over from other donors' samples. V gene TRBV7-2 combines with J gene TRBJ2-1; no reliable D call. CDR3: CASSLDQLRSYVYNEQFF. The CDR3 DNA reads as TGTGCCAGCAGCTTAGACCAGCTCAGGTCCTACGTTTACAATGAGCAGTTCTTC.